The rows below give T cell receptor beta chains drawn from one sample of a study of blood T cell repertoires in COVID-19. The protocol was immunoSEQ multiplex PCR, while the TCRdb copy is restricted to in-frame clones and leaves out a portion. The sample records 350,000 to 450,000 clones, roughly nine tenths being singletons. Source material: peripheral blood. Receptor source: a middle-aged man with acute or convalescent COVID-19. The conserved cysteine and the conserved F or W are not part of the CDR3 here.

V gene: TRBV4-2; J gene: TRBJ1-1; CDR3 length: 12; CDR3 protein: ASSQEGRGYRAF
V gene: TRBV19; J gene: TRBJ1-5; CDR3 length: 12; CDR3 protein: ASIPQGDNQPQH
V gene: TRBV14; J gene: TRBJ1-1; CDR3 length: 14; CDR3 protein: ASSQGQGELNTEAF
V gene: TRBV5-1; J gene: TRBJ2-7; CDR3 length: 13; CDR3 protein: ASSPPRAGANEQY
V gene: TRBV7-9; J gene: TRBJ1-1; CDR3 length: 14; CDR3 protein: ASSPSPGRGNTEAF
V gene: TRBV30; J gene: TRBJ1-1; CDR3 length: 11; CDR3 protein: AWSKELNTEAF
V gene: TRBV2; J gene: TRBJ1-2; CDR3 length: 14; CDR3 protein: ASSGGGISPFYGYT
V gene: TRBV5-1; J gene: TRBJ1-6; CDR3 length: 14; CDR3 protein: ASSLKALGNNSPLH
V gene: TRBV7-2; J gene: TRBJ2-7; CDR3 length: 11; CDR3 protein: ASKRDTIYEQY
V gene: TRBV6-5; J gene: TRBJ2-7; CDR3 length: 12; CDR3 protein: ASSYSGQGYEQY
V gene: TRBV6-1; J gene: TRBJ2-7; CDR3 length: 14; CDR3 protein: ASSEFTGLAGGEQY
V gene: TRBV4-1; J gene: TRBJ1-5; CDR3 length: 17; CDR3 protein: ASSHPRTGAQQLSQPQH
V gene: TRBV5-4; J gene: TRBJ2-3; CDR3 length: 15; CDR3 protein: ASSFLLAGEYRDTQY
V gene: TRBV5-1; J gene: TRBJ1-6; CDR3 length: 16; CDR3 protein: ASSRSDRRSSYNSPLH
V gene: TRBV2; J gene: TRBJ1-1; CDR3 length: 12; CDR3 protein: ASSANRENTEAF
V gene: TRBV4-1; J gene: TRBJ1-1; CDR3 length: 11; CDR3 protein: ASSQAGGREAF
V gene: TRBV7-6; J gene: TRBJ1-1; CDR3 length: 13; CDR3 protein: ASSLGGGMNTEAF
V gene: TRBV7-2; J gene: TRBJ1-6; CDR3 length: 12; CDR3 protein: ASSLQGRNSPLH
V gene: TRBV7-8; J gene: TRBJ1-1; CDR3 length: 13; CDR3 protein: ASSSVVDLGTEAF
V gene: TRBV11-3; J gene: TRBJ1-5; CDR3 length: 15; CDR3 protein: ASSLAVTEFSNQPQH
V gene: TRBV7-2; J gene: TRBJ1-3; CDR3 length: 12; CDR3 protein: ASRSDRSGNTIY
V gene: TRBV18; J gene: TRBJ1-3; CDR3 length: 20; CDR3 protein: ASSSPLYRDRAAPSSGNTIY
V gene: TRBV6-5; J gene: TRBJ1-1; CDR3 length: 11; CDR3 protein: ASTLQKNTEAF
V gene: TRBV7-4; J gene: TRBJ2-4; CDR3 length: 11; CDR3 protein: ATDRGYQNIQY
V gene: TRBV28; J gene: TRBJ1-3; CDR3 length: 12; CDR3 protein: ASSFGQAGNTIY
V gene: TRBV5-4; J gene: TRBJ1-2; CDR3 length: 12; CDR3 protein: ASSEAPPRVGYT
V gene: TRBV6-5; J gene: TRBJ1-2; CDR3 length: 13; CDR3 protein: ASSYIDRAGGGYT
V gene: TRBV3-1/TRBV3-2; J gene: TRBJ2-4; CDR3 length: 11; CDR3 protein: ASSPEDSYFVY
V gene: TRBV27; J gene: TRBJ1-6; CDR3 length: 11; CDR3 protein: ASSDRGYSPLH
V gene: TRBV13; J gene: TRBJ1-1; CDR3 length: 10; CDR3 protein: ASSLAGGSAF
V gene: TRBV5-4; J gene: TRBJ1-1; CDR3 length: 13; CDR3 protein: ASSHNRGVGPEAF
V gene: TRBV4-2; J gene: TRBJ2-7; CDR3 length: 11; CDR3 protein: ASSQGLVREQY
V gene: TRBV19; J gene: TRBJ2-1; CDR3 length: 13; CDR3 protein: ASSIPGEVFNEQF
V gene: TRBV7-9; J gene: TRBJ1-5; CDR3 length: 11; CDR3 protein: ASSGTALSPQH
V gene: TRBV7-2; J gene: TRBJ2-7; CDR3 length: 14; CDR3 protein: ASSLSGQGLSYEQY
V gene: TRBV6-5; J gene: TRBJ1-2; CDR3 length: 12; CDR3 protein: ASNPDRGWFGYT
V gene: TRBV3-1/TRBV3-2; J gene: TRBJ1-1; CDR3 length: 12; CDR3 protein: ASSQDRGVAEAF
V gene: TRBV4-3; J gene: TRBJ1-1; CDR3 length: 13; CDR3 protein: ASSHGQGVGTEAF
V gene: TRBV7-9; J gene: TRBJ1-3; CDR3 length: 12; CDR3 protein: AAGGPVTGNTIY
V gene: TRBV21-1; J gene: TRBJ1-2; CDR3 length: 13; CDR3 protein: ASHVATRPNYGYT
V gene: TRBV19; J gene: TRBJ1-1; CDR3 length: 18; CDR3 protein: ASSIFPAGTIRFGYTEAF
V gene: TRBV4-1; J gene: TRBJ2-2; CDR3 length: 14; CDR3 protein: ASSHLLGGARGELF
V gene: TRBV7-2; J gene: TRBJ1-3; CDR3 length: 12; CDR3 protein: ASSLQGTGNTIY
V gene: TRBV6-5; J gene: TRBJ1-1; CDR3 length: 13; CDR3 protein: ASSYSRAQNTEAF
V gene: TRBV6-5; J gene: TRBJ1-5; CDR3 length: 13; CDR3 protein: ASSYKGGRNQPQH
V gene: TRBV7-2; J gene: TRBJ1-1; CDR3 length: 13; CDR3 protein: ASSLAGQLATEAF
V gene: TRBV4-3; J gene: TRBJ2-1; CDR3 length: 13; CDR3 protein: ASSQGGGSYNEQF
V gene: TRBV5-6; J gene: TRBJ2-3; CDR3 length: 14; CDR3 protein: ASSLVNSGSPDTQY
V gene: TRBV9; J gene: TRBJ2-1; CDR3 length: 14; CDR3 protein: ASSPFVGRGYNEQF
V gene: TRBV6-5; J gene: TRBJ1-6; CDR3 length: 12; CDR3 protein: ASRPGTGLEALH
V gene: TRBV4-1; J gene: TRBJ1-1; CDR3 length: 16; CDR3 protein: ASSQDGRGAGEDTEAF
V gene: TRBV15; J gene: TRBJ1-2; CDR3 length: 12; CDR3 protein: ATSRDYRGYGYT
V gene: TRBV5-4; J gene: TRBJ1-1; CDR3 length: 12; CDR3 protein: ASSRRTVNTEAF
V gene: TRBV7-8; J gene: TRBJ1-2; CDR3 length: 13; CDR3 protein: ASSLTGQNLYGYT
V gene: TRBV6-1; J gene: TRBJ2-7; CDR3 length: 11; CDR3 protein: ASSESPLYEQY
V gene: TRBV19; J gene: TRBJ1-4; CDR3 length: 13; CDR3 protein: ASSATVATNEKLF
V gene: TRBV11-2; J gene: TRBJ1-5; CDR3 length: 13; CDR3 protein: ASSLTRGFGQPQH
V gene: TRBV28; J gene: TRBJ1-4; CDR3 length: 12; CDR3 protein: ASSLQGIGEKLF
V gene: TRBV19; J gene: TRBJ2-5; CDR3 length: 12; CDR3 protein: ASSATSDKETQY